The entry below describes one TCR beta chain. Its antigen is not known. It was across several immunoSEQ plates that each subset's genomic DNA was evenly split. Assay used: immunoSEQ multiplex PCR; TCRdb lists only in-frame clones, some missing. Of 170,000 or so clones in the sample, 65% to 80% were seen once. These data are taken from a study of shared clonotypes between healthy human individuals. The junction had 7 bases not matched to a gene; V was cut back by 5 bases and J by 3 bases. Germline lookup yields CDR1 LGHNT and CDR2 FRNRAP. The CDR3 has 15 residues. General observations from the study: Having only a few donors restricted how much genetic and exposure-history diversity was captured. Clonotypes shared by all four sorted-subset donors had higher generation probabilities than non-shared clonotypes.

The V and J genes are TRBV12-5 and TRBJ1-1; TRBD1 aligns across 9 bases. Material: memory CD4+ T cells sorted from blood. The subset here: CD45RA-negative fraction. The origin of this receptor is a man younger than 45 in good health. CDR3 in amino acids: CASGAGQGSDTEAFF. The CDR3 nucleotides are TGTGCTAGTGGTGCCGGACAGGGGTCGGACACTGAAGCTTTCTTT.